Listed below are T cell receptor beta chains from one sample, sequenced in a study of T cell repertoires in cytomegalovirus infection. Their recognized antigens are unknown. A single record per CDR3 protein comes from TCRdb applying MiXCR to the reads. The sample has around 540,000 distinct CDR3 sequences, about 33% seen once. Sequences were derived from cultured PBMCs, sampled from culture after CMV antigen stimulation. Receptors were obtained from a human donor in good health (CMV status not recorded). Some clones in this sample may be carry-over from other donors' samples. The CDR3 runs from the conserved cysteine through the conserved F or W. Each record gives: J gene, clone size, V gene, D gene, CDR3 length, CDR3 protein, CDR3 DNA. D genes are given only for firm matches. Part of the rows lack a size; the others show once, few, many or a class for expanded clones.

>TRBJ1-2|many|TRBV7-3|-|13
CASSPGPGHGYTF
TGTGCCAGCAGCCCTGGCCCAGGACATGGCTACACCTTC
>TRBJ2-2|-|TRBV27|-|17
CASSLGIDRQYTGELFF
TGTGCCAGCAGTTTAGGGATAGACAGACAGTACACCGGGGAGCTGTTTTTT
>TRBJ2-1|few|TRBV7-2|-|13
CASRLRSYNEQFF
TGTGCCAGCAGACTTCGCTCCTACAATGAGCAGTTCTTC
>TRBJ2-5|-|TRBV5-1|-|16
CASSLFREHLRETQYF
TGCGCCAGCAGCTTGTTCCGCGAACACCTTCGGGAGACCCAGTACTTC
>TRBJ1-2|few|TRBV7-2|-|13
CASSYPGNYGYTF
TGTGCCAGCAGTTACCCAGGGAACTATGGCTACACCTTC
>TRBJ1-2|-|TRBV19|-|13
CASSRQTPYGYTF
TGTGCCAGTAGTAGACAGACGCCCTATGGCTACACCTTC
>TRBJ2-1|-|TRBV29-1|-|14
CSVDARVSRGEQFF
TGCAGCGTTGACGCCCGGGTTTCCCGGGGTGAGCAGTTCTTC
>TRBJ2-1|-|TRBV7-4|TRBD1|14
CASSLDRGLDEQFF
TGTGCCAGCAGCTTGGACAGGGGATTGGATGAGCAGTTCTTC
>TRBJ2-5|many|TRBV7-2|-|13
CASSRGRTETQYF
TGTGCCAGCAGCCGGGGGAGGACGGAGACCCAGTACTTC
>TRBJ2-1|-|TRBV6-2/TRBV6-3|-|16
CASSYSSRRDYNEQFF
TGTGCCAGCAGTTACTCGAGTAGGCGGGATTACAATGAGCAGTTCTTC
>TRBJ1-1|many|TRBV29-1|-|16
CSVGGDPNTGNTEAFF
TGCAGCGTTGGGGGGGACCCCAATACAGGGAACACTGAAGCTTTCTTT
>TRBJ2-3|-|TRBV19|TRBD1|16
CASSLPLTGGPNTQYF
TGTGCCAGTAGTCTCCCCTTGACAGGGGGACCTAATACGCAGTATTTT
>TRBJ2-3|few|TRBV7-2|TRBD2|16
CASSPTGTSRLDTQYF
TGTGCCAGCAGCCCGACCGGGACTAGTCGATTAGATACGCAGTATTTT
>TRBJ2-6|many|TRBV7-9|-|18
CASSPRGAGAAGANVLTF
TGTGCCAGCAGCCCCCGGGGAGCAGGCGCCGCTGGGGCCAACGTCCTGACTTTC
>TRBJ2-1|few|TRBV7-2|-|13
CASSYPRGGAAFF
TGTGCCAGCAGCTATCCCCGAGGTGGGGCGGCGTTCTTC
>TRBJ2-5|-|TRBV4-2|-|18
CASSHIQSPSEIIQTQYF
TGTGCCAGCAGCCACATTCAGAGCCCTAGCGAGATTATTCAGACCCAGTACTTC
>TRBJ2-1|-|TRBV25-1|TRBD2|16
CASSLFAGGRLDEQFF
TGTGCCAGCAGTCTCTTCGCGGGAGGGCGACTTGATGAGCAGTTCTTC
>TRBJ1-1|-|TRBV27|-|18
CASSLGREGATIDTEAFF
TGTGCCAGCAGTTTGGGGCGGGAAGGAGCCACTATTGACACTGAAGCTTTCTTT
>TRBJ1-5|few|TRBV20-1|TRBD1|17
CSANPGQGTYSNQPQHF
TGCAGTGCCAATCCGGGACAGGGGACCTATAGCAATCAGCCCCAGCATTTT
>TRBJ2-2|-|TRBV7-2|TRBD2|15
CASRRGGTNTGELFF
TGTGCCAGCCGCCGGGGAGGGACGAACACCGGGGAGCTGTTTTTT
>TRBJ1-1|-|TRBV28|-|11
CAGRQGDEAFF
TGTGCCGGCCGGCAGGGTGATGAAGCTTTCTTT
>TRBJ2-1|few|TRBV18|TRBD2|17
CASSPPASGSFRNEQFF
TGTGCCAGCTCACCACCGGCTAGCGGGAGTTTCCGCAATGAGCAGTTCTTC
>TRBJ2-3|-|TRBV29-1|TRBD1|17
CSAHRGQGTGGTDTQYF
TGCAGCGCCCACAGGGGACAGGGAACTGGCGGCACAGATACGCAGTATTTT
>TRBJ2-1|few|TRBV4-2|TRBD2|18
CASSQEGTSGTLYNEQFF
TGTGCCAGCAGCCAAGAGGGGACTAGCGGGACCCTCTACAATGAGCAGTTCTTC